A single sample gave rise to the 13 T cell receptor beta chains below, sequenced in a study of CD8+CD57+ T cells in acquired aplastic anemia. Genomic DNA acted as the template from which TCR beta VDJ combination and CDR3 sequence profiling were carried out. TCRdb reprocessed the reads via MiXCR and lists one record per CDR3 protein. This table holds approximately 250,000 distinct CDR3 sequences, approximately 82% found once. Patients selected for sequencing had displayed CD8+CD57+ cell expansion by flow cytometry. The source material was sorted CD4+, CD8+, or CD8+CD57+ T cells (not recorded which) from PBMCs. The receptors come from a human donor with aplastic anemia.

The chain is built from TRBV2 and TRBJ2-1; D is possibly TRBD1 (8 bases). CDR1 SNHLY and CDR2 FYNNEI come from the germline V gene. Trimming took off 6 bases at V and 9 bases at J, with 15 bases between the two ends. The CDR3 length is 13 residues. The CDR3 sequence: CASRQGGAGEQFF. For the CDR3, the DNA is TGTGCCAGCAGACAGGGGGGGGCGGGTGAGCAGTTCTTC.

The V call is TRBV12-3 or TRBV12-4, the J call TRBJ1-2, with a tentative D call TRBD1 (5 bases). V was cut by 5 bases and J by 5 bases, with 21 bases left in between. This CDR3 has 16 residues. CDR3 bases: TGTGCCAGCAGTCCGGAGAGGGACGGGCTCGTATATGGCTACACCTTC. It encodes CASSPERDGLVYGYTF.

As for this clonotype: The junction departs from germline at one end; a sequencing error may be responsible. The rearrangement links TRBV2 to TRBJ2-1; D possibly matches TRBD1 or TRBD2 (6 bases each). The CDR3 spans 13 residues. Germline V lookup: CDR1 SNHLY, CDR2 FYNNEI. The CDR3 DNA reads as TGTGCCAGCGGGGACGGGGGCACAGTGACGCATTATTTT. This sequence encodes CASGDGGTVTHYF.

Points on this clonotype: Relative to the germline gene, one junction end is altered; a read error may explain this. The chain employs TRBV7-9 and TRBJ2-3, with D hard to call. The germline gives CDR1 SEHNR, CDR2 FQNEAQ (reference sequence). CDR3 length: 14 residues. The CDR3 is CASSLAGSHDTHYF. DNA for the CDR3: TGTGCCAGCAGCTTAGCGGGAAGCCACGATACCCACTACTTT.

The chain joins TRBV7-3 to TRBJ2-3; 10 bases map to TRBD2. Looked up from germline, CDR1 is SGHTA and CDR2 is FQGTGA. The CDR3 contains 17 residues. J lost 5 bases, V lost 5 bases, and 13 bases had no gene match. CDR3 in amino acids: CASSPRGSGRSQDTQYF. The DNA of the CDR3 is TGTGCCAGCAGCCCAAGGGGTAGCGGGAGGAGTCAAGATACGCAGTATTTT.

The rearrangement links TRBV7-8 to TRBJ2-1, with D perhaps TRBD2 (5 bases). The CDR3 length is 16 residues. V gave up 0 bases and J gave up 8 bases, with 17 bases separating them. From germline, CDR1 is SGHVS and CDR2 FQNEAQ. Written as DNA, the CDR3 is TGTGCCAGCAGCTTAGCAGGAGGTCCCGAGAGCCATGAGCAGTTCTTC. Protein sequence: CASSLAGGPESHEQFF.

The V gene is TRBV9, the J gene TRBJ2-5, with D possibly matching TRBD2 (5 bases). Germline V lookup: CDR1 SGDLS, CDR2 YYNGEE. V was pared by 0 bases and J by 5 bases, with 17 bases between. The CDR3 is made up of 16 amino acids. CDR3 DNA sequence: TGTGCCAGCAGCGTAGAAGTGGAGGCGACGAGTGAGACCCAGTACTTC. Amino acids: CASSVEVEATSETQYF.

J is TRBJ2-7 and V is TRBV11-2, with TRBD1 as a possible D gene (5 bases). Trimming stripped 5 bases from V and 1 base from J, with 15 bases between. This CDR3 spans 15 amino acids. Germline CDR1 is SGHAT and CDR2 is FQNNGV. CDR3 bases: TGTGCCAGCAGCCCAATTGGGGCAGGATCCTACGAGCAGTACTTC. Translating gives CASSPIGAGSYEQYF.

As for this clonotype: The CDR3 end shows no conserved phenylalanine or tryptophan, and so a read error is likely. It is unclear where the CDR3 begins or ends on the DNA, so no DNA is shown, and the CDR3 is as TCRdb lists it. The chain combines TRBV7-2 with TRBJ2-3; TRBD1, the table's D call, was not compared with the DNA. Germline V gene sequence: CDR1 SGHTA, CDR2 FQGNSA. The length of the CDR3 is 13 amino acids, counting both ends. This chain's CDR3 is CASSFAGGAEYCY.

This sequence joins TRBV10-2 and TRBJ2-7; 7 bases fit TRBD1. Germline V lookup: CDR1 WSHSY, CDR2 SAAADI. The junction had 9 bases not matched to a gene; V was cut back by 7 bases and J by 3 bases. The CDR3 loop spans 14 amino acids. The CDR3 DNA sequence: TGCGCCAGCAAGGTCACAGGGGATGACTACGAGCAGTACTTC. It is translated as CASKVTGDDYEQYF.

This chain connects TRBV7-8 to TRBJ2-5; 8 positions match TRBD2. The V and J ends lost 6 bases and 10 bases, in that order; junction bases with no gene match: 13. Germline V gene data show CDR1 as SGHVS and CDR2 as FQNEAQ. The CDR3 has 14 amino acids. This CDR3 reads CASRIVGGAGDQYF. The DNA of the CDR3 is TGTGCCAGCAGGATAGTCGGGGGGGCGGGCGACCAGTACTTC.

The chain carries TRBV20-1 and TRBJ1-1; D gene uncertain. The CDR3 runs 12 residues. CDR1 and CDR2 (germline): DFQATT, SNEGSKA (reference sequence). V was pared by 6 bases and J by 3 bases, with 11 bases between. CDR3 protein: CSALGWDTEAFF. The CDR3 nucleotides are TGCAGTGCCCTAGGTTGGGACACTGAAGCTTTCTTT.

With respect to this clonotype: The junction does not match germline at one end; this may be a read error. The gene calls are TRBV2 and TRBJ2-1; 9 positions agree with TRBD2. CDR3 size: 13 residues. Germline loops: CDR1 SNHLY, CDR2 FYNNEI. In nucleotides, the CDR3 is TGCGCTCGCAGAAGCGGGGGGAGCGATGAGCAGTTCTTC. Translated, it gives CARRSGGSDEQFF.